The 24 T cell receptor beta chains below come from one sample, sequenced in a study of shared clonotypes between healthy human individuals. TCRdb keeps only in-frame clones here, not all; method: immunoSEQ multiplex PCR. The sample consists of 1.4 million or so clones, 97% to 99% of them appearing once. Sequenced: naive CD4+ T cells sorted from blood. Subset noted: CD45RA+ positively selected. These receptors all come from a man aged 30 to 45 in good health.

The chain has TRBV5-8 and TRBJ1-1; 11 bases agree with TRBD1. The CDR3 totals 15 residues. J gave up 5 bases and V 2 bases, and 5 bases lay outside the gene matches. Per the germline V gene, CDR1 is SGHTS and CDR2 is YDEGEE. CDR3 amino acids: CASSFGQGAHTEAFF. The CDR3 DNA reads TGTGCCAGCAGCTTCGGACAGGGGGCTCATACTGAAGCTTTCTTT.

CDR3 nucleotide sequence: TGCGCCAGCAGCAGAGATTACTACGAGCAGTACTTC. Translating it yields CASSRDYYEQYF. This chain uses TRBV5-1 with TRBJ2-7; D remains unclear. The CDR3 consists of 12 residues. The germline CDR1 and CDR2 sequences are SGHRS and YFSETQ. Trimming pared 4 bases from V and 3 bases from J, leaving 8 bases between.

The genes are TRBV2 and TRBJ1-1, with 10 bases identical to TRBD1. V gave up 11 bases and J gave up 1 base; unmatched junction bases: 16. The CDR3 runs 17 residues. Germline V gene sequence: CDR1 SNHLY, CDR2 FYNNEI. The CDR3 DNA sequence: TGTGCCCAAACTATCCCCGACAGGGGGCGTTCGAACACTGAAGCTTTCTTT. Translation gives CAQTIPDRGRSNTEAFF.

The chain has TRBV6-5 and TRBJ1-2; 7 bases map to TRBD1. This CDR3 spans 13 amino acids. V trimming: 6 bases; J trimming: 4 bases; junction bases outside the gene matches: 5. CDR1 is MNHEY and CDR2 is SVGAGI in the germline V gene. The CDR3, as DNA: TGTGCCAGCAGCCAACAGGGGCCCTATGGCTACACCTTC. This gives the protein CASSQQGPYGYTF.

The chain links TRBV18 to TRBJ2-7; no clear D gene. The CDR3 totals 16 residues. CDR1 and CDR2 from the germline V gene are KGHSH and LQKENI. V gave up 2 bases and J gave up 1 base, with 15 bases separating them. The chain's CDR3 is CASSPGSGDLSYEQYF. DNA of the CDR3: TGTGCCAGCTCACCAGGGTCAGGAGACCTTTCCTACGAGCAGTACTTC.

CDR3 bases: TGTGCCAGCAGCCCCTGGGAGGGGGTGGTCACAGATACGCAGTATTTT. Its protein is CASSPWEGVVTDTQYF. The V gene is TRBV7-9, the J gene TRBJ2-3; the D gene is possibly TRBD2 (7 bases). Germline V gene lookup returns CDR1 SEHNR and CDR2 FQNEAQ (reference sequence). Between the trimmed V and J ends, which lost 5 bases and 2 bases, there was a span of 17 bases. There are 16 residues in the CDR3. Together with reference TRBV7-9 and TRBJ2-3, the CDR3 gives the full variable domain: DTGVSQNPRHKITKRGQNVTFRCDPISEHNRLYWYRQTLGQGPEFLTYFQNEAQLEKSRLLSDRFSAERPKGSFSTLEIQRTEQGDSAMYLCASSPWEGVVTDTQYFGPGTRLTVL.

CDR3 nucleotides: TGCGCCAGCAGCTTCGCTAGCGGGACCTACAATGAGCAGTTCTTC. Translating gives CASSFASGTYNEQFF. The rearrangement links TRBV5-1 to TRBJ2-1, with 9 bases identical to TRBD2. V trimming: 2 bases; J trimming: 2 bases; junction bases outside the gene matches: 2. This CDR3 has 15 amino acids. CDR1 and CDR2 (germline): SGHRS, YFSETQ.

This chain connects TRBV2 to TRBJ1-1; perhaps TRBD1 as D (6 bases). V lost 7 bases and J 2 bases, leaving 11 bases between the germline ends. Germline CDR1 is SNHLY and CDR2 is FYNNEI. This CDR3 spans 13 amino acids. CDR3 in DNA: TGTGCCAGCAAGGGACAACCTAACACTGAAGCTTTCTTT. Translated: CASKGQPNTEAFF.

The chain recombines TRBV18 with TRBJ2-7; possible D gene TRBD1, 6 bases. The germline V gene has CDR1 KGHSH and CDR2 LQKENI. V lost 3 bases, J lost 7 bases, and 19 bases lay in between. This CDR3 is built from 15 residues. The CDR3 region is CASSPLFGTPEEQYF. CDR3 DNA: TGTGCCAGCTCACCCCTTTTCGGGACACCTGAAGAGCAGTACTTC.

Of note for this clone: The sample has other DNA sequences that encode this CDR3 too. This chain uses TRBV5-1 with TRBJ2-1; perhaps TRBD1 as D (5 bases). The CDR3 covers 12 residues. CDR1 and CDR2 from the germline V gene are SGHRS and YFSETQ. V lost 2 bases, J lost 5 bases, and 5 bases lay in between. This CDR3 reads CASSFRDNEQFF. The CDR3 DNA is TGCGCCAGCAGCTTCAGGGACAATGAGCAGTTCTTC. The whole variable domain, remainder taken from reference TRBV5-1 and TRBJ2-1, is KAGVTQTPRYLIKTRGQQVTLSCSPISGHRSVSWYQQTPGQGLQFLFEYFSETQRNKGNFPGRFSGRQFSNSRSEMNVSTLELGDSALYLCASSFRDNEQFFGPGTRLTVL.

The chain has TRBV15 and TRBJ1-2; D is uncertain. CDR3 length: 14 amino acids. V was shortened by 0 bases and J by 4 bases, with 9 bases between the two germline ends. Germline V gene sequence: CDR1 LNHNV, CDR2 YYDKDF (reference sequence). CDR3 sequence: CATSRDLVGYGYTF. CDR3 in DNA: TGTGCCACCAGCAGAGATTTGGTGGGCTATGGCTACACCTTC.

The chain carries TRBV11-2 and TRBJ1-3, with D possibly being TRBD1 (5 bases). Germline V gives CDR1 SGHAT, CDR2 FQNNGV. Trimming cost V 5 bases and J 5 bases, with 22 bases left between them. CDR3 length: 17 amino acids. CDR3 residues: CASSSLSLTGRRNTIYF. In DNA, the CDR3 is TGTGCCAGCAGCAGCTTATCCCTAACAGGAAGGAGAAACACCATATATTTT.

The chain recombines TRBV19 with TRBJ2-2, with D hard to call. This CDR3 region has 12 residues. Germline CDR1 and CDR2: LNHDA and SQIVND (reference sequence). V lost 7 bases, J lost 2 bases, and 5 bases lay in between. This CDR3 is CASNFNTGELFF. CDR3 bases: TGTGCCAGTAACTTCAACACCGGGGAGCTGTTTTTT.

The V and J genes are TRBV13 and TRBJ2-7; TRBD2 is a possible D gene (5 bases). Trimming removed 5 bases at V and 2 bases at J, with 13 bases between. This CDR3 spans 14 amino acids. Germline CDR1 is PRHDT and CDR2 is FYEKMQ (reference sequence). The CDR3 loop reads CASSRRTGTYEQYF. CDR3 sequence (DNA): TGTGCCAGCAGCCGGAGGACTGGAACCTACGAGCAGTACTTC.

This rearrangement joins TRBV10-3 to TRBJ2-7; unclear D gene. CDR1 is ENHRY and CDR2 is SYGVKD in the germline V gene. V lost 5 bases and J lost 4, with 6 bases in between. The CDR3 is 11 residues long. The CDR3: CAISSQYEQYF. Here the CDR3 DNA reads TGTGCCATCAGTAGTCAGTACGAGCAGTACTTC.

The chain couples TRBV19 to TRBJ2-6, with 9 bases aligning to TRBD1. The germline gives CDR1 LNHDA, CDR2 SQIVND (reference sequence). V lost 5 bases, J lost 2 bases, and 7 bases stayed unmatched. This CDR3 is built from 17 residues. The CDR3 protein is CASSSRTGETGANVLTF. The CDR3 bases are TGTGCCAGTAGTTCCCGGACAGGGGAGACTGGGGCCAACGTCCTGACTTTC.

The CDR3 protein is CASSPGTSVYEQYF. CDR3 nucleotide sequence: TGTGCCAGCAGCCCCGGGACTAGCGTTTACGAGCAGTACTTC. The chain links TRBV7-2 to TRBJ2-7; 10 bases map to TRBD2. CDR3 size: 14 residues. Germline CDR1 is SGHTA and CDR2 is FQGNSA. The V gene end was trimmed by 5 bases and the J gene end by 4 bases; junction bases not matched to a gene: 5.

The rearrangement uses TRBV27 and TRBJ2-7, with 7 bases that match TRBD2. CDR3 length: 17 amino acids. Germline CDR1 is MNHEY and CDR2 is SMNVEV (reference sequence). The V and J ends lost 3 bases and 5 bases, in that order; junction bases with no gene match: 16. The CDR3 coding sequence is TGTGCCAGCAGTTTTGCGGGAGCTGGGCAGGGCCTCCACGAGCAGTACTTC. Amino acids: CASSFAGAGQGLHEQYF.

CDR3 bases: TGTGCCAGCAGTGACCGGGACTACACTCGCTACGAGCAGTACTTC. Amino acid sequence: CASSDRDYTRYEQYF. The chain employs TRBV2 and TRBJ2-7, with 7 bases lining up with TRBD2. CDR1 and CDR2 from the germline V gene are SNHLY and FYNNEI. The CDR3 has 15 residues. V lost 3 bases, J lost 3 bases, and 8 bases stayed unmatched.

CDR3: CASSSQVNQPQHF. CDR3 in DNA: TGTGCCAGCAGCTCACAGGTCAATCAGCCCCAGCATTTT. The V and J genes are TRBV11-2 and TRBJ1-5; D may be TRBD1 (5 bases). Germline values: CDR1 SGHAT, CDR2 FQNNGV. With 4 bases removed from V and 3 bases from J, the gap between germline ends came to 7 bases. The CDR3 runs 13 residues.

The chain is built from TRBV29-1 and TRBJ1-4; 12 positions match TRBD1. Losses at the gene ends were 7 bases for V and 8 bases for J; bases not matched to a gene: 5. The CDR3 is made up of 13 amino acids. The germline gives CDR1 SQVTM, CDR2 ANQGSEA. CDR3 bases: TGCAGCGCCCTGGGACAGGGGGCAGAAAAACTGTTTTTT. It encodes CSALGQGAEKLFF.

This chain links TRBV11-2 with TRBJ2-1, with D unclear. Germline-derived CDR1 and CDR2 are SGHAT and FQNNGV. Trimming removed 5 bases from V and 2 bases from J, with 16 bases in between. The CDR3 is made up of 16 amino acids. The CDR3, as DNA: TGTGCCAGCAGCCCCATCGAGAGTTCACCCTACAATGAGCAGTTCTTC. Translation: CASSPIESSPYNEQFF.

This clone was counted once. The chain joins TRBV14 to TRBJ2-3; the D call may be TRBD1 or TRBD2 (5 bases each). CDR1 and CDR2 from the germline V gene are SGHDN and FVKESK. The CDR3 contains 18 residues. V gave up 1 base and J gave up 3 bases, with 20 bases separating them. CDR3 in DNA: TGTGCCAGCAGCCAAGTCGTTTGGGACCTGCCCTTTACAGATACGCAGTATTTT. It is translated as CASSQVVWDLPFTDTQYF.

This chain connects TRBV7-9 to TRBJ2-7; 8 positions match TRBD1. The germline gives CDR1 SEHNR, CDR2 FQNEAQ (reference sequence). J was trimmed by 0 bases and V by 5 bases; bases with no gene match: 6. The CDR3 is 15 amino acids. Here the CDR3 reads CASSARQGSSYEQYF. The CDR3 DNA reads TGTGCCAGCAGCGCTCGACAGGGGAGCTCCTACGAGCAGTACTTC.